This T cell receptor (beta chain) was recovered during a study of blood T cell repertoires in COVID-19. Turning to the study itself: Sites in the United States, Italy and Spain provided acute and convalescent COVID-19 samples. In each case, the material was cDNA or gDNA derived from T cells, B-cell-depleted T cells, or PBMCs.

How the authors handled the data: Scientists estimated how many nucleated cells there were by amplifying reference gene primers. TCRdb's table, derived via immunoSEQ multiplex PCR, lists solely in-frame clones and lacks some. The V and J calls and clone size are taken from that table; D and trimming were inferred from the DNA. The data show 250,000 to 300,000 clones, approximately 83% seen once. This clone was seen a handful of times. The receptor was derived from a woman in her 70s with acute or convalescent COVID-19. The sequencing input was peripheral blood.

This CDR3 reads CASSQGPREFQPQHF. The CDR3 nucleotides are TGTGCCAGCAGCCAAGGTCCCAGGGAATTTCAGCCCCAGCATTTT. This rearrangement joins TRBV3-1 (or the pseudogene TRBV3-2) to TRBJ1-5, with a possible D match to TRBD1 (5 bases). Germline CDR1 and CDR2: LGHDT and YNNKEL (reference sequence). V gave up 1 base and J gave up 6 bases, with 13 bases separating them. The CDR3 contains 15 residues.